This TCR beta chain originates from a study of T-cell memory formation after mild COVID-19. Study-level background: The TCR clusters were mostly specific to one donor.

To note about this clonotype: Its antigen is as yet unknown.

Findings and caveats of the study: Prior to infection, memory already included some responding clones, suggesting cross-reactive memory joined. Clones contracting across day 15 to 85 had a balanced CD4/CD8 profile; later expanding clones leaned CD4+.

Employing constant-segment primers, 5'RACE generated TCR alpha and TCR beta cDNA libraries bearing sample barcodes and UMIs. TCRdb reprocessed the 5' RACE reads with MiXCR, giving one entry per CDR3 protein. This sample has tens of thousands of distinct CDR3 sequences, with around 30% found just once. The CDR3 loop spans 13 amino acids. The V gene's germline CDR1 is MNHEY and CDR2 SVGAGI. Trimming removed 8 bases at V and 1 base at J, with 11 bases between. Sequenced sample: PBMCs or a T cell subset sorted from them (not recorded which). The V call is TRBV6-5, the J call TRBJ1-1; D not certain. This sequence originates from a young man who had mild COVID-19 (a few samples of this study predate the infection). Cell type and time point are not known. The CDR3 DNA reads as TGTGCCAGCGGTCTAAGGGCGAACACTGAAGCTTTCTTT. Translating it yields CASGLRANTEAFF.